These 3 T cell receptor beta chains share one sample of origin, sequenced in a study of T cell changes during pregnancy in multiple sclerosis. Sequencing was performed with immunoSEQ multiplex PCR; in TCRdb, only in-frame clones are kept and a portion is missing. This sample has tens of thousands of clones, with around 92% found just once. Specimen: CD4+ T cells from peripheral blood mononuclear cells, collected after pregnancy. These receptor sequences come from a female donor with multiple sclerosis, enrolled in a pregnancy study.

The chain combines TRBV5-6 with TRBJ1-2; 7 bases align to TRBD1. Trimming at V came to 3 bases and at J to 6 bases, leaving 5 bases not matched to a gene. The germline V gene has CDR1 SGHDT and CDR2 YYEEEE. CDR3 length equals 13 residues. CDR3 coding DNA: TGTGCCAGCAGCTGGGACAGACTCCATGGCTACACCTTC. It translates to CASSWDRLHGYTF.

The chain couples TRBV7-9 to TRBJ1-1; D perhaps matches TRBD1 (5 bases). The germline CDR1 and CDR2 sequences are SEHNR and FQNEAQ (reference sequence). The CDR3 is 19 residues long. V was cut by 1 base and J by 7 bases, with 28 bases left in between. CDR3 residues: CASSLVTSGIILSRREAFF. DNA for the CDR3: TGTGCCAGCAGCTTAGTAACTTCAGGGATCATTTTATCTCGGCGTGAAGCTTTCTTT.

V and J are TRBV7-2 and TRBJ2-5, with 10 bases that match TRBD2. The V segment lost 1 base and the J segment 9 bases; nucleotides outside the gene matches: 14. This CDR3 has 17 residues. The germline CDR1 and CDR2 sequences are SGHTA and FQGNSA. CDR3: CASSLGPSGSGGGAQYF. The CDR3 nucleotides read TGTGCCAGCAGCTTAGGGCCCTCGGGAAGCGGGGGGGGTGCCCAGTACTTC.